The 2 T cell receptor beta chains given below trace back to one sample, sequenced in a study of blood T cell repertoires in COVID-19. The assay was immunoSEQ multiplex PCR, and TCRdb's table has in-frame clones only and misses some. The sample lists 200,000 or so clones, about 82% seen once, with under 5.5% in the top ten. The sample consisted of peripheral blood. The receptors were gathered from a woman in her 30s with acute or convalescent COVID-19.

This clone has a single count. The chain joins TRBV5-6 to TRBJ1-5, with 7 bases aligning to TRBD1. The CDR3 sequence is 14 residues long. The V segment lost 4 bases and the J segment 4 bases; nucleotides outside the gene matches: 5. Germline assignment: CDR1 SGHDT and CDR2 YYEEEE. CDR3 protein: CASSAGTANQPQHF. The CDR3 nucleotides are TGTGCCAGCAGCGCCGGGACAGCAAATCAGCCCCAGCATTTT.

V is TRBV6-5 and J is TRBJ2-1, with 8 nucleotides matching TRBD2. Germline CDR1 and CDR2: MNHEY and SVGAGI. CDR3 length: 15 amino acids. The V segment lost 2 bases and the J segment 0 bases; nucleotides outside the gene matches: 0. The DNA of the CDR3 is TGTGCCAGCAGTTACACTAGCGGCTCCTACAATGAGCAGTTCTTC. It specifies CASSYTSGSYNEQFF.